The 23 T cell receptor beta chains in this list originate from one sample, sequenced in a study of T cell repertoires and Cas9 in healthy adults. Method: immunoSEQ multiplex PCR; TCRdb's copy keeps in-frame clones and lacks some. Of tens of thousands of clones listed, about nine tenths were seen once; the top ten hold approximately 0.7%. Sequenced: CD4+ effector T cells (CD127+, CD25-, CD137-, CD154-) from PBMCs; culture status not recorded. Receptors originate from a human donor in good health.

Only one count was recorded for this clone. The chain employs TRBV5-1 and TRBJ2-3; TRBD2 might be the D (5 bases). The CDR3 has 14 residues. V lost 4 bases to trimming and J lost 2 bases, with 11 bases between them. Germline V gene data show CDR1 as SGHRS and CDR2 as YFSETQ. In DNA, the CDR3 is TGCGCCAGCAGCCCGGCCGGGATCACAGATACGCAGTATTTT. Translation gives CASSPAGITDTQYF.

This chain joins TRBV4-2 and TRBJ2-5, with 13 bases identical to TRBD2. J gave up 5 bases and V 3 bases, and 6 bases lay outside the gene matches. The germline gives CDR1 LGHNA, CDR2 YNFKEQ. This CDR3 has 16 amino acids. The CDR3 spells CASSHLGLAGVETQYF. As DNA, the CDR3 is TGTGCCAGCAGCCATCTAGGACTAGCGGGAGTGGAGACCCAGTACTTC.

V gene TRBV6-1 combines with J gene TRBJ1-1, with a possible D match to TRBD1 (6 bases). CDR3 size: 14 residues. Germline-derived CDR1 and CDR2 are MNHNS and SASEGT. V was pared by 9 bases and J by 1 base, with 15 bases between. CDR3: CASLGGWENTEAFF. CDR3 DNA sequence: TGTGCCAGTCTGGGGGGCTGGGAGAACACTGAAGCTTTCTTT.

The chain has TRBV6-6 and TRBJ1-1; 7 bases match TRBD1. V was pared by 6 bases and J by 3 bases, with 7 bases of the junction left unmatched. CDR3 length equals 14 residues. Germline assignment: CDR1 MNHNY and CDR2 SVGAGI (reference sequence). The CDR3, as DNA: TGTGCCAGCAGCCTCCCGACAGGGTACACTGAAGCTTTCTTT. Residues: CASSLPTGYTEAFF.

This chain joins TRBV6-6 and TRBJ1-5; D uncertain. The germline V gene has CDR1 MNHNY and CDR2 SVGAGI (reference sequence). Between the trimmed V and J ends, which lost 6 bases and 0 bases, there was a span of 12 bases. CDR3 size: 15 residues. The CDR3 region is CASRKGLDSNQPQHF. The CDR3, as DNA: TGTGCCAGCAGAAAGGGATTGGATAGCAATCAGCCCCAGCATTTT.

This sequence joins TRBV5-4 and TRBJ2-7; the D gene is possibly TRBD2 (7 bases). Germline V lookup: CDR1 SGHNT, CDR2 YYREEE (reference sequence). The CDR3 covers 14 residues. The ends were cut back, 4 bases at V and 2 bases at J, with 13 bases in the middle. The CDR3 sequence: CASSTGGLTYEQYF. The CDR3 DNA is TGTGCCAGCAGCACGGGGGGCCTTACCTACGAGCAGTACTTC.

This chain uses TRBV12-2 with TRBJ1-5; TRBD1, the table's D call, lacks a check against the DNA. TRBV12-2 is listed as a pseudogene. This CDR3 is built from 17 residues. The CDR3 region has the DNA TGTGCAAGTCGCTCGACAGGGGACAGTCTTAGCAATCAGCCCCAGCATTTT. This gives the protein CASRSTGDSLSNQPQHF.

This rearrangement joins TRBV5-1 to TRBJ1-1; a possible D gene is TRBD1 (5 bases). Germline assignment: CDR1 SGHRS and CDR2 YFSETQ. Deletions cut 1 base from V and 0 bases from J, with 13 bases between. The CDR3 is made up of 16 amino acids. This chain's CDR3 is CASSLRADSLNTEAFF. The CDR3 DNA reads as TGCGCCAGCAGCTTGCGGGCCGACAGCTTGAACACTGAAGCTTTCTTT. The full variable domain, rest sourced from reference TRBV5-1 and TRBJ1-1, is KAGVTQTPRYLIKTRGQQVTLSCSPISGHRSVSWYQQTPGQGLQFLFEYFSETQRNKGNFPGRFSGRQFSNSRSEMNVSTLELGDSALYLCASSLRADSLNTEAFFGQGTRLTVV.

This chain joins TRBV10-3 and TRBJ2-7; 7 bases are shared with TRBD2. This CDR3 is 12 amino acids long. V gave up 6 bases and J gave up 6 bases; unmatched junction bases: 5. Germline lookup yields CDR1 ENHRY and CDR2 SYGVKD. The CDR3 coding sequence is TGTGCCATCAGCCGGGGGGAAGGCGAGCAGTACTTC. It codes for CAISRGEGEQYF.

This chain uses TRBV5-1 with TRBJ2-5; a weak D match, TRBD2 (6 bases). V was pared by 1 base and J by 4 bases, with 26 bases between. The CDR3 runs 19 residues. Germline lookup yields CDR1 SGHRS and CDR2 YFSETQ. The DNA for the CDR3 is TGCGCCAGCAGCTTGATTTCAGGTAGAGCTAGCGCCCCCGGAGAGACCCAGTACTTC. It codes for CASSLISGRASAPGETQYF.

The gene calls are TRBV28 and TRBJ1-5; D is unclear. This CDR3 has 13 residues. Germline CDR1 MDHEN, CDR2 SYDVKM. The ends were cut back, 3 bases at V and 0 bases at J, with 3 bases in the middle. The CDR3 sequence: CASSLDSNQPQHF. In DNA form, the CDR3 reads TGTGCCAGCAGTTTGGATAGCAATCAGCCCCAGCATTTT. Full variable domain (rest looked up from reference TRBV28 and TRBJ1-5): DVKVTQSSRYLVKRTGEKVFLECVQDMDHENMFWYRQDPGLGLRLIYFSYDVKMKEKGDIPEGYSVSREKKERFSLILESASTNQTSMYLCASSLDSNQPQHFGDGTRLSIL.

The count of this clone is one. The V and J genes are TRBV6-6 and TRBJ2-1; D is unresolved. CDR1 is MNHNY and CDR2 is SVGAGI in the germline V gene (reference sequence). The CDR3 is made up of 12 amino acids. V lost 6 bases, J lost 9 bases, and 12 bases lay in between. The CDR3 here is CASSLPDGEQFF. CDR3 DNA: TGTGCCAGCAGCCTTCCGGACGGTGAGCAGTTCTTC.

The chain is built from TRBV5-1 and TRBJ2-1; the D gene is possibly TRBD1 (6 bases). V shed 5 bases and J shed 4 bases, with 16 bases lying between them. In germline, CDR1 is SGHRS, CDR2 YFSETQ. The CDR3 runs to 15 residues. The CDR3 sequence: CASSSAGTSYNEQFF. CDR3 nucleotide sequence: TGCGCCAGCAGTTCCGCCGGGACATCTTACAATGAGCAGTTCTTC.

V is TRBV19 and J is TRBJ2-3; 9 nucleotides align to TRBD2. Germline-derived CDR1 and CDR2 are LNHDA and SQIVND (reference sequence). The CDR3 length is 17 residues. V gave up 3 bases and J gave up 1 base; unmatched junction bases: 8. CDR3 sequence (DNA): TGTGCCAGTAGTATTTGGGCGGCGGGGGGGCGCACAGATACGCAGTATTTT. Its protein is CASSIWAAGGRTDTQYF.

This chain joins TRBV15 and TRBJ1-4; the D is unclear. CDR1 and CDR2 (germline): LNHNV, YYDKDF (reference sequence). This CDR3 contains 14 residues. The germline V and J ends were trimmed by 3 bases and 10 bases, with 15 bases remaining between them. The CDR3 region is CATSSLTRTGKLFF. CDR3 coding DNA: TGTGCCACCAGCAGCCTGACACGAACGGGAAAACTGTTTTTT.

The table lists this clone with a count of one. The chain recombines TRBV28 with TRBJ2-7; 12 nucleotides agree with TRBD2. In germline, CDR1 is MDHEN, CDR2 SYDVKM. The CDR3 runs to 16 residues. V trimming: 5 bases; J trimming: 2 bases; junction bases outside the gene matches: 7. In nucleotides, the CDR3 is TGTGCCAGCAGTCCCCCTAGCGGGGGGGAAACCTACGAGCAGTACTTC. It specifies CASSPPSGGETYEQYF.

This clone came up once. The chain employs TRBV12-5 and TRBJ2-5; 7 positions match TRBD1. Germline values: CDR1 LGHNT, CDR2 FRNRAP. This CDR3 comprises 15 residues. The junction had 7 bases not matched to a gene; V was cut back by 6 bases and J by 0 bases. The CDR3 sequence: CASGPGTEYQETQYF. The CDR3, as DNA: TGTGCTAGTGGCCCGGGGACAGAGTACCAAGAGACCCAGTACTTC.

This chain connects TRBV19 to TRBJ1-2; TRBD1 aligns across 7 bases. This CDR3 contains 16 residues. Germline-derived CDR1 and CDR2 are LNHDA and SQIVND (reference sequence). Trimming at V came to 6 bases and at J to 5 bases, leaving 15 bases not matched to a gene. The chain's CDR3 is CASSSFLTGTEYGYTF. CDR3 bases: TGTGCCAGTAGCTCCTTTCTTACCGGGACAGAATATGGCTACACCTTC.

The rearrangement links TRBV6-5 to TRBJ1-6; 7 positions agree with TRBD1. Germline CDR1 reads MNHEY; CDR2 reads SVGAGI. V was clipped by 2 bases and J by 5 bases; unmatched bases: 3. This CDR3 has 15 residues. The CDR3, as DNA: TGTGCCAGCAGTTACGGGACAGCTAATAATTCACCCCTCCACTTT. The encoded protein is CASSYGTANNSPLHF.

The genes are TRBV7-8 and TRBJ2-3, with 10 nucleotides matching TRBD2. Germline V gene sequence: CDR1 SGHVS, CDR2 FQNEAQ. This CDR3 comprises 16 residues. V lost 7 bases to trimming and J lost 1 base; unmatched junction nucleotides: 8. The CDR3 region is CASTPTAGGGTDTQYF. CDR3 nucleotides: TGTGCCAGCACCCCAACAGCGGGGGGGGGCACAGATACGCAGTATTTT. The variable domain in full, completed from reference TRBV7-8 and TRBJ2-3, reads GAGVSQSPRYKVAKRGQDVALRCDPISGHVSLFWYQQALGQGPEFLTYFQNEAQLDKSGLPSDRFFAERPEGSVSTLKIQRTQQEDSAVYLCASTPTAGGGTDTQYFGPGTRLTVL.

CDR3 region: CASSPPGQGADTQYF. Written as DNA, the CDR3 is TGTGCCAGCTCACCACCGGGTCAGGGGGCAGATACGCAGTATTTT. This chain uses TRBV18 with TRBJ2-3; 7 nucleotides line up with TRBD1. The CDR3 covers 15 residues. CDR1 and CDR2 from the germline V gene are KGHSH and LQKENI. V lost 0 bases to trimming and J lost 4 bases; unmatched junction nucleotides: 4.

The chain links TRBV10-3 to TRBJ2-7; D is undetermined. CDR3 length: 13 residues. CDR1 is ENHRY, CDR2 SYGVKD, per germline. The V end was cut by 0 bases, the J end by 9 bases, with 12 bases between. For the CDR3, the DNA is TGTGCCATCAGTGAGTCGATAGGAGTCGGGCAGTACTTC. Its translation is CAISESIGVGQYF.

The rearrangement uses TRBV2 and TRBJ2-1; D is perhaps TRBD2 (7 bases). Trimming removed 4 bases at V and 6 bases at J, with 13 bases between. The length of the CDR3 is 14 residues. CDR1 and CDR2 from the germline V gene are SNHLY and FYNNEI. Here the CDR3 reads CASSGGGSSNEQFF. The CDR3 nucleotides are TGTGCCAGCAGTGGCGGGGGCTCGTCCAATGAGCAGTTCTTC.